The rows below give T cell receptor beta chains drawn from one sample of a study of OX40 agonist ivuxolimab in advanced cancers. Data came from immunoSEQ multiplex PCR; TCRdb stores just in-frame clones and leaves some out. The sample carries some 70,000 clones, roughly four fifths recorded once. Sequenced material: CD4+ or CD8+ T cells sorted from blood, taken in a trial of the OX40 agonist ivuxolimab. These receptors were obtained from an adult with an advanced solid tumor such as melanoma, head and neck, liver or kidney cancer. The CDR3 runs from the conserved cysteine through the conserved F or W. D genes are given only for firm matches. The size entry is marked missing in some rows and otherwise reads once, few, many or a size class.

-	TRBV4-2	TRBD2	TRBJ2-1	CASSLAGGPVNEQFF	TGTGCCAGCAGCCTGGCGGGGGGGCCGGTCAATGAGCAGTTCTTC
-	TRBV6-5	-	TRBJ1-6	CASSYDGADNSPLHF	TGTGCCAGCAGTTACGACGGGGCTGACAATTCACCCCTCCACTTT
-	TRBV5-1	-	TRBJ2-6	CASSRTGTGIGGANVLTF	TGCGCCAGCAGCCGGACCGGGACTGGAATCGGTGGGGCCAACGTCCTGACTTTC
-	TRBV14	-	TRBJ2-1	CASSQVPYGYNEQFF	TGTGCCAGCAGCCAAGTTCCCTACGGGTACAATGAGCAGTTCTTC
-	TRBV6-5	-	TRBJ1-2	CASSYRDYGYTF	TGTGCCAGCAGTTACAGAGACTATGGCTACACCTTC
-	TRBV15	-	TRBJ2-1	CATSLGNRDGNEQFF	TGTGCCACCAGCTTAGGAAACAGGGATGGCAATGAGCAGTTCTTC
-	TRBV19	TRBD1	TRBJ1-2	CASRTPGQGGYGYTF	TGTGCCAGTAGGACGCCGGGACAGGGTGGCTATGGCTACACCTTC
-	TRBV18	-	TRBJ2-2	CASSRQLNTGELFF	TGTGCCAGCTCACGACAGTTGAACACCGGGGAGCTGTTTTTT
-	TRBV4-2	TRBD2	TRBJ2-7	CASSQALAGGSYEQYF	TGTGCCAGCAGCCAAGCACTAGCGGGGGGCTCCTACGAGCAGTACTTC
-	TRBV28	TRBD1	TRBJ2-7	CASSFNRGPIYEQYF	TGTGCCAGCAGTTTTAACAGGGGTCCCATCTACGAGCAGTACTTC
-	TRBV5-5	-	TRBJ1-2	CASSPGGVYGYTF	TGTGCCAGCAGCCCCGGGGGCGTTTATGGCTACACCTTC
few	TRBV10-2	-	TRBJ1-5	CASSDTGSNQPQHF	TGCGCCAGCAGTGATACAGGGAGCAATCAGCCCCAGCATTTT
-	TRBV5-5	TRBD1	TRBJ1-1	CASSLRPGTGRNTEAFF	TGTGCCAGCAGCCTTCGACCCGGGACAGGTAGAAACACTGAAGCTTTCTTT
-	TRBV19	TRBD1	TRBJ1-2	CASTGQGVGGYTF	TGTGCCAGTACTGGGCAGGGGGTAGGAGGCTACACCTTC
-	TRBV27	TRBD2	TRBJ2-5	CASQGRLAGAHEETQYF	TGTGCCAGCCAGGGGAGGCTAGCGGGGGCCCATGAAGAGACCCAGTACTTC
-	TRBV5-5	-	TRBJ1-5	CASSLVGKGVQPQHF	TGTGCCAGCAGCTTGGTAGGAAAGGGGGTACAGCCCCAGCATTTT
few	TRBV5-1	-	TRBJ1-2	CASSPGQTNYGYTF	TGCGCCAGCAGCCCTGGACAGACTAACTATGGCTACACCTTC
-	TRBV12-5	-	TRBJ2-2	CASGLGTNTGELFF	TGTGCTAGTGGTTTGGGCACGAACACCGGGGAGCTGTTTTTT
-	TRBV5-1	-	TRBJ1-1	CASSTYRVDTEAFF	TGCGCCAGCAGCACTTACAGGGTCGACACTGAAGCTTTCTTT
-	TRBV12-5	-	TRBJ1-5	CATTTGYSNQPQHF	TGTGCTACCACCACAGGGTATAGCAATCAGCCCCAGCATTTT
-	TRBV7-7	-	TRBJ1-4	CASSLGQGSEKLFF	TGTGCCAGCAGCTTAGGGCAGGGAAGTGAAAAACTGTTTTTT
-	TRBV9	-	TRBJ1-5	CASSQGRISNQPQHF	TGTGCCAGCAGCCAAGGGAGAATTAGCAATCAGCCCCAGCATTTT
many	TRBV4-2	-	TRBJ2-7	CASSQELSGLTYEQYF	TGTGCCAGCAGCCAAGAACTAAGCGGGCTTACCTACGAGCAGTACTTC
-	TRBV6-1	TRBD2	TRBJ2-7	CASSEASPLAGGIYEQYF	TGTGCCAGCAGTGAAGCCTCTCCCCTAGCGGGGGGCATCTACGAGCAGTACTTC
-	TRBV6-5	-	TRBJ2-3	CASSYLGVGLDTQYF	TGTGCCAGCAGTTATCTCGGCGTCGGGTTAGATACGCAGTATTTT